Given below is one TCR beta chain in context. Its antigen is as yet unknown. The germline gives CDR1 SGHRS, CDR2 YFSETQ. V gave up 4 bases and J gave up 5 bases; unmatched junction bases: 7. The CDR3 covers 14 residues. These data originate in a study of cytotoxic CD8 clonotypes in ibrutinib-treated CLL. About the study: The patients comprised roughly 10 relapsed/refractory and some 15 treatment-naive cases, 17 to 18 IGHV unmutated.

Whole-study results and caveats: Clonality went higher at ibrutinib response and then dropped back toward baseline at progression. Under therapy, public clonotypes either contracted or stayed stable, and they were uncommon.

Targeted sequencing depth ranged from 1 in 200,000 to 1 in 1 million T cells. Sequencing used immunoSEQ multiplex PCR; TCRdb keeps in-frame clones, though not all of them. The sample records 200,000 to 250,000 clones, roughly three quarters being singletons. This receptor was identified in a human donor with chronic lymphocytic leukemia. Source: PBMCs, taken after 12 months of ibrutinib treatment. The rearrangement uses TRBV5-1 and TRBJ1-1; 8 nucleotides match TRBD1. The CDR3 reads CASSVVGQGTEAFF. CDR3 in DNA: TGCGCCAGCAGCGTGGTTGGACAGGGTACTGAAGCTTTCTTT.